One T cell receptor beta chain is described in this entry. V was pared by 4 bases and J by 2 bases, with 6 bases between. Germline CDR1 is SGHTA and CDR2 is FQGNSA. The CDR3 extends over 12 amino acids. The data belong to a study of control samples from healthy donors and cancer patients. Libraries were prepared by immunoSEQ multiplex PCR; TCRdb keeps only in-frame clonotypes and omits some of them. This sample has around 140,000 clones, with roughly 89% found just once. V gene TRBV7-2 combines with J gene TRBJ2-7; no clear D gene. The source of this sequence is a man younger than 35 in good health. The material sequenced was blood. The CDR3 reads CASSSIAYEQYF. As DNA, the CDR3 is TGTGCCAGCAGCTCGATTGCCTACGAGCAGTACTTC.